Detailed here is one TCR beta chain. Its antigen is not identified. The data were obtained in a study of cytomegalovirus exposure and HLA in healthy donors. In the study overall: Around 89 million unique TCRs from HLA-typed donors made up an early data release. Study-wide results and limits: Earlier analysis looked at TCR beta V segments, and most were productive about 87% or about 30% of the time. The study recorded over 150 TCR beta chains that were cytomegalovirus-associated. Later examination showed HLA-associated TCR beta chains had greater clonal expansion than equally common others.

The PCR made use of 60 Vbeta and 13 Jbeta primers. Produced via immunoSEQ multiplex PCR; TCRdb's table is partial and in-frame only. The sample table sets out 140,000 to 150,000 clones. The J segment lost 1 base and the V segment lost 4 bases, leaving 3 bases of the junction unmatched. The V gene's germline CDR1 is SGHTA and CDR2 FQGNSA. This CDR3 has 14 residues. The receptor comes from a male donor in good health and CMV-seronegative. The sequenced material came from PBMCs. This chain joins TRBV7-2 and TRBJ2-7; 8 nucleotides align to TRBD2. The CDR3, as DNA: TGTGCCAGCAGCTATAGCGGGGTGTCCTACGAGCAGTACTTC. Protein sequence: CASSYSGVSYEQYF.